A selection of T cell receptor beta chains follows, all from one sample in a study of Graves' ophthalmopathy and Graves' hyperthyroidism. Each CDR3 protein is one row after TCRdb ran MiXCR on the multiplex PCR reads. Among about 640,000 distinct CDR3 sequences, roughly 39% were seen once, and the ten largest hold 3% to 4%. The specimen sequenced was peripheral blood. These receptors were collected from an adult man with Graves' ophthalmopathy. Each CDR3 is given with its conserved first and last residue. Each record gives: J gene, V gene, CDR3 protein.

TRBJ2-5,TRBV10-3,CAIGTSGQETQYF
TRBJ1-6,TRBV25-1,CASSEHRDNSPLHF
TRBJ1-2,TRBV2,CASSANNLYYGYTF
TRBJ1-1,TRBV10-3,CAITQGGNTEAFF
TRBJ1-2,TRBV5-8,CASSLGGTHGYTF
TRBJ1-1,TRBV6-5,CASSYLTRVEAFF
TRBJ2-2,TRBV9,CASSSPIRTGPQVNTGELFF
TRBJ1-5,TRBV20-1,CSARESRWGLNQPQHF
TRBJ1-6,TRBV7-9,CASSLEDHPAAAGNSPLHF
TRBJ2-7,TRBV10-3,CASSDSVGSYEQYF
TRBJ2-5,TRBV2,CASRPMHGREQETQYF
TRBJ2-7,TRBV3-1,CASSQNTGESGEQYF
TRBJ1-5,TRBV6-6,CASSYLGEGHQPQHF
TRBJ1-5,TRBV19,CASSIQGSSNQPQHF
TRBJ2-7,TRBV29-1,CSQGSVAIEQYF
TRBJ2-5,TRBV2,CASTLGETQYF
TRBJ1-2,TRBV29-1,CSVRSGDYGYTF